Each of the 10 T cell receptor beta chains below was sequenced from the same sample in a study of blood T cell repertoires in COVID-19. Libraries were prepared by immunoSEQ multiplex PCR; TCRdb keeps only in-frame clonotypes and omits some of them. This table has 200,000 to 250,000 clones, more than 75% appearing once. Sample: peripheral blood. These receptors came from a woman younger than 45 who had recovered from COVID-19.

This sequence joins TRBV27 and TRBJ1-2; 10 nucleotides line up with TRBD1. Unmatched junction bases numbered 6, after V lost 2 bases and J lost 6 bases. Germline V CDR1 and CDR2: MNHEY, SMNVEV (reference sequence). The CDR3 extends over 15 amino acids. The CDR3 region has the DNA TGTGCCAGCAGTTTAAACATGGACAGGGGGAATGGCTACACCTTC. This translates into CASSLNMDRGNGYTF.

On this clone: Other DNA sequences in this sample translate to the same CDR3. The chain combines TRBV5-1 with TRBJ2-5; D gene uncertain. CDR1 and CDR2 (germline): SGHRS, YFSETQ. This CDR3 has 11 residues. The V gene lost 4 bases and the J gene lost 2 bases, with 3 bases spanning the gap. CDR3 sequence (DNA): TGCGCCAGCAGCCTGCAAGAGACCCAGTACTTC. This encodes CASSLQETQYF.

The genes are TRBV4-3 and TRBJ2-1, with D perhaps matching TRBD1 (6 bases). Trimming took off 3 bases at V and 5 bases at J, with 17 bases between the two ends. The CDR3 loop spans 16 amino acids. The V gene's germline CDR1 is LGHNA and CDR2 YSLEER. The CDR3 loop reads CASSQGDRPLNNEQFF. The CDR3 region has the DNA TGCGCCAGCAGCCAGGGTGACAGGCCGCTGAACAATGAGCAGTTCTTC.

The chain recombines TRBV7-9 with TRBJ1-2, with D possibly TRBD1 on 5 matching bases. The length of the CDR3 is 17 residues. Germline assignment: CDR1 SEHNR and CDR2 FQNEAQ (reference sequence). Trimming took off 1 base at V and 1 base at J, with 16 bases between the two ends. CDR3: CASSLVAAGRDNYGYTF. The CDR3 bases are TGTGCCAGCAGCTTAGTAGCCGCGGGGCGAGATAACTATGGCTACACCTTC.

The rearrangement links TRBV30 to TRBJ2-3, with 8 bases aligning to TRBD2. Looked up from germline, CDR1 is GTSNPN and CDR2 is SVGIG (reference sequence). V gave up 8 bases and J gave up 4 bases; unmatched junction bases: 8. The CDR3 is 13 residues long. CDR3 loop: CALTIAGPDTQYF. The CDR3 coding sequence is TGTGCCCTCACCATAGCGGGGCCAGATACGCAGTATTTT.

This chain links TRBV3-1 (or the pseudogene TRBV3-2) with TRBJ1-3; unclear D gene. Germline CDR1 is LGHDT and CDR2 is YNNKEL (reference sequence). This CDR3 has 15 residues. V lost 5 bases and J lost 0, with 11 bases in between. For the CDR3, the DNA is TGTGCCAGCAGCTACGTGGCTGGCTCTGGAAACACCATATATTTT. Residues: CASSYVAGSGNTIYF.

The chain links TRBV6-1 to TRBJ2-4; possible D gene TRBD1, 6 bases. The CDR3 covers 16 residues. Looked up from germline, CDR1 is MNHNS and CDR2 is SASEGT. The V end was cut by 4 bases, the J end by 7 bases, with 20 bases between. In nucleotides, the CDR3 is TGTGCCAGCAGTGCCTCTGGTGGGACACCCGGTAACATTCAGTACTTC. It specifies CASSASGGTPGNIQYF.

V gene TRBV4-3 combines with J gene TRBJ2-2; D possibly corresponds to TRBD2 (5 bases). The germline V gene encodes CDR1 LGHNA and CDR2 YSLEER. CDR3 length equals 17 residues. V was clipped by 2 bases and J by 6 bases, with 19 bases between them. CDR3 sequence: CASSQQPGEGLAGELFF. As DNA, the CDR3 is TGCGCCAGCAGCCAACAGCCCGGGGAAGGGCTTGCCGGGGAGCTGTTTTTT.

This clone has only one observation. This chain connects TRBV6-5 to TRBJ2-5; D not resolved. The CDR3 runs 14 residues. Germline V gives CDR1 MNHEY, CDR2 SVGAGI. V was cut by 7 bases and J by 13 bases, with 25 bases left in between. In nucleotides, the CDR3 is TGTGCCAGCACCACCCTTGGCATCCGCGACTCTAGGTACTTC. Encoded protein: CASTTLGIRDSRYF.

This clone has just one count. The V call is TRBV7-2, the J call TRBJ2-7; D is uncertain. The CDR3 totals 16 residues. With 5 bases removed from V and 2 bases from J, the gap between germline ends came to 19 bases. Germline loops: CDR1 SGHTA, CDR2 FQGNSA. The CDR3 here is CASSPPAKLFTYEQYF. CDR3 nucleotide sequence: TGTGCCAGCAGCCCCCCCGCCAAGCTATTCACCTACGAGCAGTACTTC.